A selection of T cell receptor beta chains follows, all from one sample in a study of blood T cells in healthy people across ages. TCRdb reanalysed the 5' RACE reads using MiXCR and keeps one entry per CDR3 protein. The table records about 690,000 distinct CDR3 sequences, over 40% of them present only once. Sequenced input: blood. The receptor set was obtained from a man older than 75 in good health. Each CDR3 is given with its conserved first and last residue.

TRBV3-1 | CASSQDGGPGQYF
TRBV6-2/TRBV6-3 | CASSSFPDTQYF
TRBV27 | CASSPGWGSEDTQYF
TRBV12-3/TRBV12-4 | CASSWGGGSYNEQFF
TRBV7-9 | CASSLLDSAYEQYF
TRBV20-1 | CSAPLSSGTDTQYF
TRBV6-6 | CASSRGGSSGYNEQFF
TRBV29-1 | CSAQVGMETQYF
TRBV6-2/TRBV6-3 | CASRAWTSMAYEQYF
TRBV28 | CASSSPGTGGDETQYF
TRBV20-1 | CSAPLLYEQYF
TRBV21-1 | CASSIRPTTRNTEAFF
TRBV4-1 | CASSPDGGDKPQHF
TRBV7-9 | CASNPGKGAFITGELFF
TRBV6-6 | CASSYLTVLYEQYF
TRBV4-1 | CASSQEDLAASYNEQFF
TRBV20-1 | CSALGRGQGITYSYEQYF
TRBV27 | CASSLEGINSPLHF
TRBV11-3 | CASSLRVRDSHNEQFF
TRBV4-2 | CASSQETGVAFF
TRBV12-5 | CASATGQAGANVLTF
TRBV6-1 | CASNGRPGLARYGANVLTF
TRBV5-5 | CASRKGQGLDYGYTF
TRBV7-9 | CASSRRTGDYGYTF
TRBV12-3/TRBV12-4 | CASSLGVSEYEKLFF
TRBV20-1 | CSASDFNEQYF
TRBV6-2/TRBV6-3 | CASSFFSDTQYF
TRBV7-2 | CASSLAKGRGYTF
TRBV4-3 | CASSQDVRRVYNEQFF
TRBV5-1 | CASKHAQGLDGGKETQYF
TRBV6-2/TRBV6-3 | CASSYGGTSGGATDTQYF
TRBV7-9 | CASSLEIGGRTYNEQFF
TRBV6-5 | CASSSWTSGSNEQFF
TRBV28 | CASWDRDRQETQYF
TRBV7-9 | CASSLDLGNEQYF
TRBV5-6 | CASSLAGAGGSYNEQFF
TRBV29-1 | CSVGQGQTGELFF
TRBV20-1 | CSARYRGRDNEQYF
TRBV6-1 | CASSERGKGNIQYF
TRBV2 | CASYGQAKDTQYF
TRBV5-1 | CASSLGGTGNNQPQHF
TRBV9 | CASSVGRAGNYEQYF
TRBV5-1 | CASRIAGGQETQYF
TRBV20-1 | CSARDAGVPTDTQYF
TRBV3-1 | CASRRGPGGINEQFF
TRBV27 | CASSLQVSGANVLTF
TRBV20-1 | CSALRGRGHADTQYF
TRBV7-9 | CASSAGTVNNEQFF
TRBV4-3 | CTSSQEGSSSGWYNEQYF
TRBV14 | CASSQDLDSAGQYF
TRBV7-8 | CASSFKVGAGGQNTGELFF
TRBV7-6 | CASSPGGTGVLGGYTF
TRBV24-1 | CATSDPTSGRINEQFF
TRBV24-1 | CATSDSKTDRGLEDTQYF
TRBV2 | CASRELGYEQYF
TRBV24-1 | CATSDFVGPNTGELFF
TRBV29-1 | CSVLGLGSREQYF